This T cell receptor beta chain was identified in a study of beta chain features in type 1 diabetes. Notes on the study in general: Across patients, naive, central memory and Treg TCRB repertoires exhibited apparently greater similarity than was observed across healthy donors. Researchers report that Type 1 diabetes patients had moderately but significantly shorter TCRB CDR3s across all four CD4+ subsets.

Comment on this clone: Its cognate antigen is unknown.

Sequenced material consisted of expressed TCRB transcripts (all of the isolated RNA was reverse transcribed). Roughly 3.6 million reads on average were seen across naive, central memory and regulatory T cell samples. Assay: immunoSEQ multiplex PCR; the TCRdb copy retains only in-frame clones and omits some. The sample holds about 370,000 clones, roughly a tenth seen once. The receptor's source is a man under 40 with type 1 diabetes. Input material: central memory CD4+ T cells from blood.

The CDR3 coding sequence is TGTGCCAGCAGCTCCCGGTGGGTCCGCACTGAAGCTTTCTTT. Translating it yields CASSSRWVRTEAFF. The V call is TRBV7-9, the J call TRBJ1-1; D gene ambiguous. V was shortened by 4 bases and J by 4 bases, with 13 bases between the two germline ends. The V gene's germline CDR1 is SEHNR and CDR2 FQNEAQ (reference sequence). CDR3 length: 14 amino acids.